The 30 T cell receptor beta chains below were found in one sample sequenced in a study of blood T cell repertoires in COVID-19. Sequencing used immunoSEQ multiplex PCR; TCRdb keeps in-frame clones, though not all of them. The repertoire holds roughly 73,000 clones, roughly nine tenths seen once, with over 1.2% in the top ten. The sequencing input was peripheral blood. All receptors come from a man in his fifties with acute or convalescent COVID-19.

The rearrangement links TRBV11-2 to TRBJ2-4; D might be TRBD2 (5 bases). The germline gives CDR1 SGHAT, CDR2 FQNNGV. The CDR3 extends over 12 amino acids. The ends were cut back, 6 bases at V and 7 bases at J, with 10 bases in the middle. CDR3 DNA: TGTGCCAGCAGGGGAGACCGGAACATTCAGTACTTC. This codes for CASRGDRNIQYF.

This CDR3 is CATSDVTGRETQYF. For the CDR3, the DNA is TGTGCCACCAGTGACGTGACAGGGCGGGAGACCCAGTACTTC. This chain connects TRBV24-1 to TRBJ2-5, with 7 positions matching TRBD1. J gave up 5 bases and V 4 bases, and 6 bases lay outside the gene matches. Germline CDR1 KGHDR, CDR2 SFDVKD. This CDR3 contains 14 residues.

The chain carries TRBV24-1 and TRBJ2-2; 7 bases align to TRBD1. The CDR3 spans 15 residues. J gave up 0 bases and V 8 bases, and 5 bases lay outside the gene matches. Germline CDR1 and CDR2: KGHDR and SFDVKD. The CDR3 loop reads CATTTGDANTGELFF. The CDR3 DNA sequence: TGTGCCACCACCACAGGGGACGCGAACACCGGGGAGCTGTTTTTT.

This chain joins TRBV7-3 and TRBJ2-2; 10 positions match TRBD2. J was trimmed by 7 bases and V by 5 bases; bases with no gene match: 1. This CDR3 has 13 residues. CDR1 and CDR2 (germline): SGHTA, FQGTGA. The DNA for the CDR3 is TGTGCCAGCAGCGAGCGGGAGGGCGGGGAGCTGTTTTTT. It encodes CASSEREGGELFF. The full variable domain, completed using reference TRBV7-3 and TRBJ2-2, is GAGVSQTPSNKVTEKGKYVELRCDPISGHTALYWYRQSLGQGPEFLIYFQGTGAADDSGLPNDRFFAVRPEGSVSTLKIQRTERGDSAVYLCASSEREGGELFFGEGSRLTVL.

The chain joins TRBV5-1 to TRBJ1-4; 7 nucleotides agree with TRBD1. The CDR3 totals 15 residues. The germline V gene encodes CDR1 SGHRS and CDR2 YFSETQ. Losses at the gene ends were 5 bases for V and 1 base for J; bases not matched to a gene: 5. CDR3 coding DNA: TGCGCCAGCAGGGAGGGACAGCTAACTAATGAAAAACTGTTTTTT. Translating gives CASREGQLTNEKLFF.

The chain employs TRBV28 and TRBJ1-6; 7 nucleotides match TRBD1. The length of the CDR3 is 14 residues. Germline V gene data show CDR1 as MDHEN and CDR2 as SYDVKM. Trimming cost V 8 bases and J 7 bases; bases outside gene matches: 8. The CDR3 DNA sequence: TGTGCCAGCCGGACAGGACGCGCAAATTCACCCCTCCACTTT. Amino acids: CASRTGRANSPLHF.

The gene calls are TRBV7-5 and TRBJ1-5; the table's D call of TRBD1 was not tested on the DNA. TRBV7-5 is labeled a pseudogene. The CDR3 covers 18 residues. CDR3 sequence: CVRSWDRGGYESNQPQHF. CDR3 in DNA: TGTGTCAGAAGCTGGGACAGGGGGGGATATGAAAGCAATCAGCCCCAGCATTTT.

This clone was seen a single time. The J gene is TRBJ1-5, the V gene TRBV5-3; D gene uncertain. TRBV5-3 is given ORF status, its function remaining uncertain. There are 14 residues in the CDR3. The ends were cut back, 8 bases at V and 0 bases at J, with 12 bases in the middle. The CDR3 region is CASMEAYSNQPQHF. In DNA form, the CDR3 reads TGTGCCAGCATGGAGGCTTATAGCAATCAGCCCCAGCATTTT.

CDR3 loop: CASTVLSGTTDTQYF. The CDR3 region has the DNA TGTGCCAGCACGGTCCTGTCGGGAACCACAGATACGCAGTATTTT. The V call is TRBV28, the J call TRBJ2-3, with D possibly TRBD2 on 5 matching bases. Trimming removed 7 bases at V and 2 bases at J, with 16 bases between. From germline, CDR1 is MDHEN and CDR2 SYDVKM. CDR3 length: 15 amino acids. The variable domain in full, completed from reference TRBV28 and TRBJ2-3, reads DVKVTQSSRYLVKRTGEKVFLECVQDMDHENMFWYRQDPGLGLRLIYFSYDVKMKEKGDIPEGYSVSREKKERFSLILESASTNQTSMYLCASTVLSGTTDTQYFGPGTRLTVL.

The chain employs TRBV19 and TRBJ2-1; TRBD1 matches 9 bases. This CDR3 has 16 residues. Germline V CDR1 and CDR2: LNHDA, SQIVND (reference sequence). After removal of 3 bases from V and 5 bases from J, the junction contained 8 bases not matched to a gene. This CDR3 reads CASSMDHGTGHNEQFF. CDR3 in DNA: TGTGCCAGTAGTATGGACCACGGGACAGGGCACAATGAGCAGTTCTTC.

The CDR3, as DNA: TGTGCCAGCTCAAAGAGGCGGGGGCCGGTAGAGACCCAGTACTTC. It codes for CASSKRRGPVETQYF. The genes are TRBV2 and TRBJ2-5; D may be TRBD2 (7 bases). Trimming stripped 8 bases from V and 4 bases from J, with 20 bases between. Germline CDR1 is SNHLY and CDR2 is FYNNEI. CDR3 length equals 15 residues.

A single count supports this clone. The rearrangement uses TRBV7-9 and TRBJ1-2; maybe TRBD1 (5 bases). The ends were cut back, 1 base at V and 6 bases at J, with 15 bases in the middle. Germline values: CDR1 SEHNR, CDR2 FQNEAQ (reference sequence). This CDR3 has 15 residues. Here the CDR3 DNA reads TGTGCCAGCAGCTTAGGAGTCGACAGCTTTGATGGCTACACCTTC. Protein sequence: CASSLGVDSFDGYTF. Drawing the rest from reference TRBV7-9 and TRBJ1-2, the complete variable domain is DTGVSQNPRHKITKRGQNVTFRCDPISEHNRLYWYRQTLGQGPEFLTYFQNEAQLEKSRLLSDRFSAERPKGSFSTLEIQRTEQGDSAMYLCASSLGVDSFDGYTFGSGTRLTVV.

J is TRBJ1-5 and V is TRBV4-2; 7 bases match TRBD1. The CDR3 runs to 15 residues. Germline V gene sequence: CDR1 LGHNA, CDR2 YNFKEQ. With 4 bases clipped from V and 3 bases from J, the junction kept 6 bases outside the gene matches. DNA of the CDR3: TGTGCCAGCAGCCGCCAGACAGGGACCAATCAGCCCCAGCATTTT. Encoded protein: CASSRQTGTNQPQHF.

The V call is TRBV3-1 (or the pseudogene TRBV3-2), the J call TRBJ1-4, with D maybe TRBD1 (6 bases). The germline V gene has CDR1 LGHDT and CDR2 YNNKEL (reference sequence). This CDR3 spans 13 amino acids. V was pared by 1 base and J by 8 bases, with 8 bases between. The CDR3 nucleotides read TGTGCCAGCAGCCAAGCAGGGGTCGAAAAACTGTTTTTT. It specifies CASSQAGVEKLFF.

Only a few counts were recorded for this clone. This chain links TRBV13 with TRBJ1-6; 10 bases fit TRBD1. CDR1 PRHDT and CDR2 FYEKMQ come from the germline V gene (reference sequence). With V trimmed by 2 bases and J by 6 bases, 10 bases remained unmatched. The CDR3 is 18 residues long. Here the CDR3 reads CASSLSTSRDRGNSPLHF. The CDR3 bases are TGTGCCAGCAGCTTATCTACGTCCCGGGACAGGGGTAATTCACCCCTCCACTTT.

This chain joins TRBV5-4 and TRBJ2-4; 14 bases line up with TRBD2. The V gene's germline CDR1 is SGHNT and CDR2 YYREEE (reference sequence). CDR3 length: 17 residues. J was trimmed by 1 base and V by 1 base; bases with no gene match: 1. The CDR3 loop is CASSLRTSGGAKNIQYF. CDR3 sequence (DNA): TGTGCCAGCAGCTTGCGGACTAGCGGGGGGGCCAAAAACATTCAGTACTTC.

The gene calls are TRBV7-9 and TRBJ2-5; 7 bases fit TRBD2. This CDR3 spans 17 amino acids. After removal of 4 bases from V and 2 bases from J, the junction contained 13 bases not matched to a gene. CDR1 and CDR2 (germline): SEHNR, FQNEAQ (reference sequence). The CDR3 nucleotides read TGTGCCAGCAGCTCCCGGGGGGACGGAGCACGGCAAGAGACCCAGTACTTC. Protein product: CASSSRGDGARQETQYF.

The genes are TRBV6-4 and TRBJ2-3; 10 bases agree with TRBD2. CDR1 and CDR2 from the germline V gene are MRHNA and SNTAGT. V lost 10 bases, J lost 2 bases, and 9 bases stayed unmatched. The CDR3 sequence is 15 residues long. Here the CDR3 reads CATVGLADYTDTQYF. The CDR3 DNA reads TGTGCCACCGTAGGACTAGCGGATTACACAGATACGCAGTATTTT.

The genes are TRBV10-3 and TRBJ1-1; D is uncertain. This CDR3 contains 17 residues. Trimming shortened V by 0 bases and J by 12 bases, and 26 bases separated the two germline ends. The germline gives CDR1 ENHRY, CDR2 SYGVKD. The CDR3 region has the DNA TGTGCCATCAGTGAGTCCGATCGTCTCTCGTTCGAGTTGAGAACTTTCTTT. Protein product: CAISESDRLSFELRTFF.

The rearrangement links TRBV7-9 to TRBJ2-5; D call uncertain. The CDR3 is 14 residues long. Between the trimmed V and J ends, which lost 0 bases and 4 bases, there was a span of 9 bases. The germline V gene has CDR1 SEHNR and CDR2 FQNEAQ (reference sequence). In nucleotides, the CDR3 is TGTGCCAGCAGCTTAGCGCTCGGTGGAGAGACCCAGTACTTC. This translates into CASSLALGGETQYF.

This chain joins TRBV2 and TRBJ1-5; D is possibly TRBD1 (5 bases). The CDR3 totals 14 residues. Germline CDR1 reads SNHLY; CDR2 reads FYNNEI. Deletions cut 6 bases from V and 2 bases from J, with 11 bases between. CDR3 DNA: TGTGCCAGCAGCGCAGACAGCGGCAATCAGCCCCAGCATTTT. Encoded protein: CASSADSGNQPQHF.

Written as DNA, the CDR3 is TGTGCCAGCAGCTTAGCCCATGGGACTAGCGCAGAGACCCAGTACTTC. Translating it yields CASSLAHGTSAETQYF. V gene TRBV7-2 combines with J gene TRBJ2-5; 10 bases match TRBD2. CDR1 is SGHTA and CDR2 is FQGNSA in the germline V gene. This CDR3 spans 16 amino acids. J was trimmed by 4 bases and V by 0 bases; bases with no gene match: 5.

The J gene is TRBJ2-5, the V gene TRBV3-1 (or the pseudogene TRBV3-2); D is perhaps TRBD1 (5 bases). V was clipped by 1 base and J by 2 bases, with 11 bases between them. CDR3 length: 15 residues. From germline, CDR1 is LGHDT and CDR2 YNNKEL (reference sequence). CDR3 amino acids: CASSQVWGQQETQYF. Written as DNA, the CDR3 is TGTGCCAGCAGCCAAGTTTGGGGCCAGCAAGAGACCCAGTACTTC.

This chain uses TRBV29-1 with TRBJ2-2; D may be TRBD2 (5 bases). The CDR3 spans 13 residues. Trimming cost V 7 bases and J 6 bases, with 15 bases left between them. Per the germline V gene, CDR1 is SQVTM and CDR2 is ANQGSEA. CDR3 region: CSATYLRAGELFF. The CDR3 nucleotides read TGCAGCGCCACCTATCTGCGGGCCGGGGAGCTGTTTTTT.

This clone was observed a single time. CDR3 sequence (DNA): TGTGCCTGGAGAGACGTGCCCGAGCGTGAAAAACTGTTTTTT. Translated: CAWRDVPEREKLFF. This chain links TRBV30 with TRBJ1-4; D unresolved. From germline, CDR1 is GTSNPN and CDR2 SVGIG (reference sequence). Trimming left V 3 bases short and J 7 bases short, with 15 bases between. The CDR3 is made up of 14 amino acids.

The chain employs TRBV4-3 and TRBJ1-4, with D maybe TRBD1 (6 bases). With 1 base removed from V and 4 bases from J, the gap between germline ends came to 10 bases. In germline, CDR1 is LGHNA, CDR2 YSLEER. The CDR3 extends over 15 amino acids. The CDR3: CASSQADRDNEKLFF. CDR3 in DNA: TGCGCCAGCAGCCAAGCGGACAGAGATAATGAAAAACTGTTTTTT.

The chain carries TRBV9 and TRBJ2-1; 8 positions agree with TRBD2. The CDR3 is 15 residues long. CDR1 is SGDLS, CDR2 YYNGEE, per germline. With 2 bases clipped from V and 5 bases from J, the junction kept 6 bases outside the gene matches. DNA of the CDR3: TGTGCCAGCAGCGTTGGGAGCGGGGGAAACAATGAGCAGTTCTTC. Protein product: CASSVGSGGNNEQFF.

The chain uses TRBV2 and TRBJ2-2; D remains ambiguous. Trimming removed 3 bases from V and 4 bases from J, with 9 bases in between. This CDR3 region has 14 residues. Germline loops: CDR1 SNHLY, CDR2 FYNNEI. CDR3 amino acids: CASSDWSGTGELFF. CDR3 bases: TGTGCCAGCAGTGACTGGTCAGGCACCGGGGAGCTGTTTTTT.

This sequence joins TRBV27 and TRBJ2-1, with 7 positions matching TRBD1. The CDR3 runs 11 residues. With V trimmed by 9 bases and J by 7 bases, 3 bases remained unmatched. Per germline, CDR1 MNHEY and CDR2 SMNVEV (reference sequence). CDR3 sequence (DNA): TGTGCCAGTTCCAGGGGGAATGAGCAGTTCTTC. This encodes CASSRGNEQFF.

The V call is TRBV11-3, the J call TRBJ2-1; 12 bases align to TRBD2. The length of the CDR3 is 15 residues. The germline gives CDR1 SGHNT, CDR2 YENEEA. The V and J ends lost 5 bases and 7 bases, in that order; junction bases with no gene match: 6. CDR3 amino acids: CASSPTSGSWNEQFF. The DNA of the CDR3 is TGTGCCAGCAGCCCGACTAGCGGGAGTTGGAATGAGCAGTTCTTC.